Below are 2 T cell receptor beta chains sequenced from a single sample in a study of T cell responses to AZD1222 COVID-19 vaccine. Generated by immunoSEQ multiplex PCR, the TCRdb table keeps only in-frame clones and is missing some. The repertoire includes about 56,000 clones, approximately 85% of them detected once, and over 12% sits in the top ten. The sample consisted of peripheral blood, taken on day 0 of AZD1222 vaccination. Every receptor here comes from an adult in good health.

As DNA, the CDR3 is TGTGCCAGCAGCCCAACGGTAAGGGGGGCCTTCTTAAAAAACAATGAGCAGTTCTTC. Amino acid sequence: CASSPTVRGAFLKNNEQFF. V and J are TRBV5-6 and TRBJ2-1; perhaps D is TRBD1 or TRBD2 (6 bases each). The V end lost 4 bases, the J end lost 5 bases, and 28 bases lay between the germline ends. Looked up from germline, CDR1 is SGHDT and CDR2 is YYEEEE. The CDR3 has 19 residues.

Only a few counts were recorded for this clone. This specimen includes other DNA sequences encoding the same CDR3. The chain joins TRBV6-5 to TRBJ2-3; TRBD1 matches at 9 bases. CDR1 and CDR2 from the germline V gene are MNHEY and SVGAGI. CDR3 length equals 14 residues. Germline trimming cut 6 bases from V and 0 bases from J; bases unmatched to any gene: 1. CDR3: CASRGQGSTDTQYF. The DNA of the CDR3 is TGTGCCAGCAGGGGACAGGGTAGCACAGATACGCAGTATTTT.